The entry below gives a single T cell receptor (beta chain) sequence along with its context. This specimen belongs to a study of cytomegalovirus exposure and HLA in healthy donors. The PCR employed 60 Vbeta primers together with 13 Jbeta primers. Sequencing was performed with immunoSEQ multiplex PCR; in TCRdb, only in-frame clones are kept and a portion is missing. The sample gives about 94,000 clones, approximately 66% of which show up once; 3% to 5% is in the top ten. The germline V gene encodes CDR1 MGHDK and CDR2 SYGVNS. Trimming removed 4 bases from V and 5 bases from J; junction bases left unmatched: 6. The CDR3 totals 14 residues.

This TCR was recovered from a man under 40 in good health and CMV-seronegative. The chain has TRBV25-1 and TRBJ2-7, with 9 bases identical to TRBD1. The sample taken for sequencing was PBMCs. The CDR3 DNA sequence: TGTGCCAGCAGTGCTGGGACAGGGTTCAACGAGCAGTACTTC. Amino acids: CASSAGTGFNEQYF.